This T cell receptor (beta chain) was sequenced for a study of blood T cell repertoires in COVID-19. Sequencing used immunoSEQ multiplex PCR; TCRdb keeps in-frame clones, though not all of them. This sample yields approximately 170,000 clones, of which around 81% are seen a single time; about 10% belongs to the top ten. The CDR3 is 15 residues long. Trimming at V came to 0 bases and at J to 8 bases, leaving 6 bases not matched to a gene. The germline V gene encodes CDR1 MNHEY and CDR2 SVGAGI. The sample was peripheral blood. The receptor comes from a man in his fifties or sixties with active or convalescent COVID-19. This chain connects TRBV6-5 to TRBJ2-1; 8 bases align to TRBD2. CDR3 region: CASSYSSGGGYEQFF. The CDR3, as DNA: TGTGCCAGCAGTTACTCGTCGGGAGGGGGTTATGAGCAGTTCTTC.